This is a list of T cell receptor beta chains from one sample in a study of T cells expressing NK-cell markers. TCRdb processed the 5' RACE reads again and assigns one entry to each CDR3 protein, with no DNA. The sample yields 500,000 or so distinct CDR3 sequences, of which the top ten take up approximately 3.6%. Sequencing used blood T cells: a sorted CD56 or NKG2C T cell subset, CD4+ or CD8+ T cells, or bulk PBMC T cells (not recorded which). The receptors derive from a man aged 18-30 years in good health. CDR3s include the opening cysteine and the closing phenylalanine or tryptophan.

v_call: TRBV7-2; j_call: TRBJ1-2; cdr3_aa: CASSLARGINYGYTF
v_call: TRBV7-6; j_call: TRBJ2-7; cdr3_aa: CASSSHPTDGGEAYEQYF
v_call: TRBV6-2/TRBV6-3; j_call: TRBJ2-3; cdr3_aa: CASSYRDGVTDTQYF
v_call: TRBV5-1; j_call: TRBJ2-1; cdr3_aa: CASSSYREGYNEQFF
v_call: TRBV7-8; j_call: TRBJ2-5; cdr3_aa: CASSPRRDRGLRETQYF
v_call: TRBV29-1; j_call: TRBJ2-2; cdr3_aa: CSVEGAIPGELFF
v_call: TRBV5-6; j_call: TRBJ2-2; cdr3_aa: CASSLADRGRTGELFF
v_call: TRBV7-6; j_call: TRBJ2-5; cdr3_aa: CASSLAGKRETQYF
v_call: TRBV19; j_call: TRBJ2-7; cdr3_aa: CASSRLGDSAYEQYF
v_call: TRBV20-1; j_call: TRBJ1-2; cdr3_aa: CSASDRENSYGYTF
v_call: TRBV2; j_call: TRBJ2-7; cdr3_aa: CATAPGQGRFHEQYF
v_call: TRBV7-2; j_call: TRBJ2-1; cdr3_aa: CASSLALIGSNEQFF
v_call: TRBV28; j_call: TRBJ2-7; cdr3_aa: CASSPGWTGLYEQYF
v_call: TRBV4-3; j_call: TRBJ2-7; cdr3_aa: CASSQDRSPTNRYEQYF
v_call: TRBV12-3/TRBV12-4; j_call: TRBJ2-1; cdr3_aa: CASSFLGFEQFF
v_call: TRBV10-3; j_call: TRBJ2-1; cdr3_aa: CAIMSGNEQFF
v_call: TRBV11-2; j_call: TRBJ2-5; cdr3_aa: CASSSTLKGGNQETQYF
v_call: TRBV9; j_call: TRBJ2-5; cdr3_aa: CASSEDGQEQETQYF
v_call: TRBV12-3/TRBV12-4; j_call: TRBJ1-1; cdr3_aa: CAVSVGNLNTEAFF
v_call: TRBV3-1; j_call: TRBJ2-3; cdr3_aa: CASSGTKSITDTQYF
v_call: TRBV5-1; j_call: TRBJ1-2; cdr3_aa: CASSLEGQNYGYTF
v_call: TRBV6-2/TRBV6-3; j_call: TRBJ2-3; cdr3_aa: CASSTGPPSEQYF
v_call: TRBV11-2; j_call: TRBJ2-1; cdr3_aa: CASSLDPTGDNEQFF
v_call: TRBV10-3; j_call: TRBJ2-1; cdr3_aa: CAISESSGPRHSNEQFF
v_call: TRBV20-1; j_call: TRBJ1-5; cdr3_aa: CSARVGAREGNQPQHF
v_call: TRBV25-1; j_call: TRBJ2-3; cdr3_aa: CASSEYGTGLDTQYF
v_call: TRBV28; j_call: TRBJ2-2; cdr3_aa: CASRPQPAGELFF
v_call: TRBV30; j_call: TRBJ2-3; cdr3_aa: CAWSSRDLQYF
v_call: TRBV2; j_call: TRBJ2-1; cdr3_aa: CASSATGLYNEQFF
v_call: TRBV28; j_call: TRBJ2-7; cdr3_aa: CASSRVRDGEQYF
v_call: TRBV6-5; j_call: TRBJ2-7; cdr3_aa: CASSYSIGGQGYEQYF
v_call: TRBV4-3; j_call: TRBJ1-5; cdr3_aa: CASFVPLNQPQHF
v_call: TRBV5-1; j_call: TRBJ2-6; cdr3_aa: CASSRDGRDSGANVLTF
v_call: TRBV7-2; j_call: TRBJ2-7; cdr3_aa: CASSQRDRGPYEQYF
v_call: TRBV28; j_call: TRBJ2-3; cdr3_aa: CASNRPGTRSTDTQYF
v_call: TRBV27; j_call: TRBJ2-1; cdr3_aa: CASSLRRAPEQFF
v_call: TRBV12-3/TRBV12-4; j_call: TRBJ2-3; cdr3_aa: CASSLVGSIDTQYF